Shown below are 18 T cell receptor beta chains from a single sample sequenced in a study of T cells in localized non-small cell lung cancer. Assay: immunoSEQ multiplex PCR; the TCRdb copy retains only in-frame clones and omits some. The table includes about 35,000 clones, roughly 87% detected once. The sample consisted of peripheral blood, taken before any cancer treatment. These receptors originate from a male donor aged 60 or older with stage III squamous cell lung carcinoma.

CDR3 protein: CASSPKYWNTEAFF. The DNA of the CDR3 is TGTGCCAGCAGCCCTAAATACTGGAACACTGAAGCTTTCTTT. The rearrangement uses TRBV6-5 and TRBJ1-1; D gene unclear. Germline loops: CDR1 MNHEY, CDR2 SVGAGI. CDR3 size: 14 residues. V was pared by 6 bases and J by 1 base, with 12 bases between.

The chain has TRBV30 and TRBJ2-1; the D gene is possibly TRBD2 (5 bases). The length of the CDR3 is 11 residues. Germline V CDR1 and CDR2: GTSNPN, SVGIG (reference sequence). V lost 0 bases and J lost 10, with 7 bases in between. This chain's CDR3 is CAWSVGGEQFF. The DNA for the CDR3 is TGTGCCTGGAGTGTTGGCGGGGAGCAGTTCTTC.

The chain uses TRBV25-1 and TRBJ2-6, with D possibly being TRBD2 (5 bases). The V end lost 4 bases, the J end lost 2 bases, and 9 bases lay between the germline ends. The germline V gene has CDR1 MGHDK and CDR2 SYGVNS. This CDR3 is built from 15 residues. CDR3 amino acids: CASSAAGAGANVLTF. The CDR3 region has the DNA TGTGCCAGCAGTGCTGCGGGCGCTGGGGCCAACGTCCTGACTTTC. Complete variable domain (other parts from reference TRBV25-1 and TRBJ2-6): EADIYQTPRYLVIGTGKKITLECSQTMGHDKMYWYQQDPGMELHLIHYSYGVNSTEKGDLSSESTVSRIRTEHFPLTLESARPSHTSQYLCASSAAGAGANVLTFGAGSRLTVL.

The CDR3: CASSLHALDRITNEQFF. The DNA of the CDR3 is TGTGCCAGCAGTTTACATGCTCTAGACAGGATTACCAATGAGCAGTTCTTC. The V gene is TRBV27, the J gene TRBJ2-1, with TRBD1 as a possible D gene (6 bases). The CDR3 is 17 amino acids. Trimming left V 2 bases short and J 6 bases short, with 20 bases between. Germline-derived CDR1 and CDR2 are MNHEY and SMNVEV (reference sequence).

V usage is TRBV18 and J usage is TRBJ2-2; D unclear. The germline gives CDR1 KGHSH, CDR2 LQKENI. The CDR3 is 13 residues long. Between the trimmed V and J ends, which lost 4 bases and 1 base, there was a span of 4 bases. The CDR3 nucleotides are TGTGCCAGCTCACGGGAGAACACCGGGGAGCTGTTTTTT. It specifies CASSRENTGELFF.

This clone appeared a single time. J is TRBJ2-3 and V is TRBV30; either TRBD1 or TRBD2 may fit D (5 bases each). There are 15 residues in the CDR3. CDR1 and CDR2 (germline): GTSNPN, SVGIG (reference sequence). Trimming pared 0 bases from V and 0 bases from J, leaving 10 bases between. The CDR3 sequence: CAWSVGTYSTDTQYF. CDR3 coding DNA: TGTGCCTGGAGTGTAGGGACGTATAGCACAGATACGCAGTATTTT.

This rearrangement joins TRBV4-1 to TRBJ1-2; D uncertain. This CDR3 spans 14 amino acids. V lost 1 base, J lost 0 bases, and 6 bases lay in between. Germline V gene lookup returns CDR1 MGHRA and CDR2 YSYEKL. CDR3 sequence: CASSQGTANYGYTF. CDR3 bases: TGCGCCAGCAGCCAAGGCACAGCTAACTATGGCTACACCTTC.

This rearrangement joins TRBV2 to TRBJ2-1; TRBD2 matches at 10 bases. V lost 7 bases and J lost 9; bases outside the gene matches: 6. The CDR3 contains 13 residues. Germline-derived CDR1 and CDR2 are SNHLY and FYNNEI. The CDR3, as DNA: TGTGCCAGCACGCGGACTAGCGGCGCTGAGCAGTTCTTC. Translated, it gives CASTRTSGAEQFF.

The genes are TRBV27 and TRBJ2-1; a weak D match, TRBD2 (6 bases). From germline, CDR1 is MNHEY and CDR2 SMNVEV (reference sequence). Deletions cut 4 bases from V and 4 bases from J, with 11 bases between. The CDR3 covers 14 residues. CDR3 amino acids: CASSSGDPYNEQFF. The DNA for the CDR3 is TGTGCCAGCAGTTCGGGGGATCCGTACAATGAGCAGTTCTTC.

This chain connects TRBV5-4 to TRBJ2-1; 9 positions match TRBD1. This CDR3 spans 13 amino acids. Germline V gives CDR1 SGHNT, CDR2 YYREEE (reference sequence). With V trimmed by 4 bases and J by 6 bases, 2 bases remained unmatched. The CDR3 sequence: CASSQTGGNEQFF. In DNA form, the CDR3 reads TGTGCCAGCAGCCAGACAGGGGGCAATGAGCAGTTCTTC.

This chain uses TRBV9 with TRBJ1-1, with TRBD1 matching over 9 bases. Germline trimming cut 0 bases from V and 11 bases from J; bases unmatched to any gene: 11. CDR1 and CDR2 (germline): SGDLS, YYNGEE. The CDR3 runs 15 residues. The DNA for the CDR3 is TGTGCCAGCAGCGTAGTCCAGCCGGGACAGGGACCGGCTTTCTTT. It translates to CASSVVQPGQGPAFF.

The sample holds a few counts of this clone. The chain links TRBV6-1 to TRBJ2-2; D uncertain. Between the trimmed V and J ends, which lost 7 bases and 2 bases, there was a span of 11 bases. The CDR3 covers 14 residues. Per germline, CDR1 MNHNS and CDR2 SASEGT. As DNA, the CDR3 is TGTGCCAGCATCTGGACCTCTAACACCGGGGAGCTGTTTTTT. This sequence encodes CASIWTSNTGELFF.

The chain joins TRBV11-2 to TRBJ1-5; maybe TRBD1 (5 bases). This CDR3 spans 13 amino acids. Per germline, CDR1 SGHAT and CDR2 FQNNGV. V was pared by 5 bases and J by 6 bases, with 11 bases between. CDR3 sequence (DNA): TGTGCCAGCAGCGGGGGATCGCGTCAGCCCCAGCATTTT. This translates into CASSGGSRQPQHF.

This clone appeared once. V is TRBV7-8 and J is TRBJ1-3; D is unresolved. V lost 5 bases and J 4 bases, leaving 6 bases between the germline ends. The CDR3 totals 12 residues. Germline V gives CDR1 SGHVS, CDR2 FQNEAQ. The CDR3 sequence is CASSLQGNTIYF. The CDR3, as DNA: TGTGCCAGCAGCCTACAGGGAAACACCATATATTTT. The full variable domain, in which reference TRBV7-8 and TRBJ1-3 provide the parts outside the CDR3, is GAGVSQSPRYKVAKRGQDVALRCDPISGHVSLFWYQQALGQGPEFLTYFQNEAQLDKSGLPSDRFFAERPEGSVSTLKIQRTQQEDSAVYLCASSLQGNTIYFGEGSWLTVV.

The chain couples TRBV10-2 to TRBJ1-1; no definite D call. The V and J ends lost 2 bases and 1 base respectively, with 11 bases between them. The CDR3 has 15 residues. CDR1 and CDR2 from the germline V gene are WSHSY and SAAADI. CDR3 region: CASSEPHPQNTEAFF. The CDR3 region has the DNA TGCGCCAGCAGTGAGCCTCATCCCCAGAACACTGAAGCTTTCTTT.

This rearrangement joins TRBV5-4 to TRBJ2-6, with a weak D call TRBD2 (6 bases). The CDR3 extends over 15 amino acids. V lost 4 bases to trimming and J lost 0 bases, with 8 bases between them. Germline V gives CDR1 SGHNT, CDR2 YYREEE (reference sequence). CDR3 protein: CASSAGNSGANVLTF. CDR3 DNA: TGTGCCAGCAGCGCGGGGAACTCTGGGGCCAACGTCCTGACTTTC.

The chain is built from TRBV18 and TRBJ1-4; D uncertain. Germline V gene lookup returns CDR1 KGHSH and CDR2 LQKENI. V gave up 6 bases and J gave up 0 bases, with 11 bases separating them. CDR3 length equals 15 residues. In DNA, the CDR3 is TGTGCCAGCTCCCCGGACGGAGCAACTAATGAAAAACTGTTTTTT. Translating gives CASSPDGATNEKLFF.

The chain employs TRBV9 and TRBJ1-1, with no clear D. The CDR3 has 14 residues. The germline gives CDR1 SGDLS, CDR2 YYNGEE. V was trimmed by 0 bases and J by 8 bases, leaving 14 bases between them. The CDR3 protein is CASSVGSAGGEAFF. The CDR3 bases are TGTGCCAGCAGCGTAGGGTCCGCGGGCGGCGAAGCTTTCTTT.